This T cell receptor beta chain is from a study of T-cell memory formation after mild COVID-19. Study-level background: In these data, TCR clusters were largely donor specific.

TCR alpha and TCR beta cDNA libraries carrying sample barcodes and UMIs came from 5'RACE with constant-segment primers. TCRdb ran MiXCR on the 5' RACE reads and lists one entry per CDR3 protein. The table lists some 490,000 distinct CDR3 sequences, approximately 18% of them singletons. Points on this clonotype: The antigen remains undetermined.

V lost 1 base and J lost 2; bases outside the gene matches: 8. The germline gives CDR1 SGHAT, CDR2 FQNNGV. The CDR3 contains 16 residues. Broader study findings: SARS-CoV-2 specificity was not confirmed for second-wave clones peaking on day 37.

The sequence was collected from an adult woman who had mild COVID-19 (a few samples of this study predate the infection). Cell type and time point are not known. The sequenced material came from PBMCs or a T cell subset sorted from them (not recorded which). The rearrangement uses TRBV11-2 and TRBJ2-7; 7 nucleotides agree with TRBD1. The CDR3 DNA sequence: TGTGCCAGCAGCTTAGTCAGGGGGATTGGCCCCTACGAGCAGTACTTC. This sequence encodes CASSLVRGIGPYEQYF.